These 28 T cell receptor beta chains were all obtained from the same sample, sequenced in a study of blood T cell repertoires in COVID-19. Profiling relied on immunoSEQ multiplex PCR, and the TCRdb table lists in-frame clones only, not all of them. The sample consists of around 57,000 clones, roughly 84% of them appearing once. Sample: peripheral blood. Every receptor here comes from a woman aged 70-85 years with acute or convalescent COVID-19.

CDR3 nucleotide sequence: TGTGCCAGCAGCTTCGGATCGGGGTTTTGGGAGCAAGAGACCCAGTACTTC. Amino acids: CASSFGSGFWEQETQYF. The V gene is TRBV7-2, the J gene TRBJ2-5; weak D call: TRBD2 (5 bases). V was shortened by 3 bases and J by 2 bases, with 19 bases between the two germline ends. Germline values: CDR1 SGHTA, CDR2 FQGNSA. The CDR3 contains 17 residues. Full variable domain (remainder filled in from reference TRBV7-2 and TRBJ2-5): GAGVSQSPSNKVTEKGKDVELRCDPISGHTALYWYRQSLGQGLEFLIYFQGNSAPDKSGLPSDRFSAERTGGSVSTLTIQRTQQEDSAVYLCASSFGSGFWEQETQYFGPGTRLLVL.

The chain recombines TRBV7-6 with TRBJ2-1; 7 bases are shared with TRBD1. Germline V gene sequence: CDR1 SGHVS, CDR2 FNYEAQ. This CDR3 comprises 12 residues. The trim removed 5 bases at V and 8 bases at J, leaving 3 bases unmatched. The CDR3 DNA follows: TGTGCCAGCAGCCCACAGGGGCATGAGCAGTTCTTC. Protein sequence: CASSPQGHEQFF.

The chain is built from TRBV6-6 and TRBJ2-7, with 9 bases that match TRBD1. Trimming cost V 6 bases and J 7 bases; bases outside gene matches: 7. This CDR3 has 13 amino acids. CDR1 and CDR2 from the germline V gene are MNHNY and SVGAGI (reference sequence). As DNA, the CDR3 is TGTGCCAGCAGGGGACAGGGATTGGGAGAGCAGTACTTC. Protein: CASRGQGLGEQYF.

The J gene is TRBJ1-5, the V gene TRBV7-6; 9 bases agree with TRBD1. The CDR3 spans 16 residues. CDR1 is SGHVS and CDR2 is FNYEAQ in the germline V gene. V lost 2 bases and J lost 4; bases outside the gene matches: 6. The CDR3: CASSLTGTGSNQPQHF. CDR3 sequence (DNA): TGTGCCAGCAGCTTAACCGGGACAGGGAGTAATCAGCCCCAGCATTTT.

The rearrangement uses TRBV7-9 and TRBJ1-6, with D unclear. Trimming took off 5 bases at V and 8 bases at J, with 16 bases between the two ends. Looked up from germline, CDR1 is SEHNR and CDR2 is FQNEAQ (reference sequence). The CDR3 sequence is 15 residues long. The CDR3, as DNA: TGTGCCAGCAGCCTGGGCGGACTTGGGGATTCACCCCTCCACTTT. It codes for CASSLGGLGDSPLHF.

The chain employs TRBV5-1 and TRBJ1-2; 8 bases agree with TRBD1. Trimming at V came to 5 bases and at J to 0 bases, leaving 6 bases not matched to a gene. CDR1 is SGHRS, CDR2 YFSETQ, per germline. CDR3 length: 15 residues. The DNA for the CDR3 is TGCGCCAGCAGATACCGACAGGGGCCTAACTATGGCTACACCTTC. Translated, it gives CASRYRQGPNYGYTF. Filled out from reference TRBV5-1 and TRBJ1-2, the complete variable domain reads KAGVTQTPRYLIKTRGQQVTLSCSPISGHRSVSWYQQTPGQGLQFLFEYFSETQRNKGNFPGRFSGRQFSNSRSEMNVSTLELGDSALYLCASRYRQGPNYGYTFGSGTRLTVV.

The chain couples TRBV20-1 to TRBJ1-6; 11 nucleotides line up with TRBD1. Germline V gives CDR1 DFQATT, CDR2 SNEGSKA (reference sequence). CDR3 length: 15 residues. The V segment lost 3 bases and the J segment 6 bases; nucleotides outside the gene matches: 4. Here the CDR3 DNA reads TGCAGTGCTAGTGGGGACAGGGGGGGTAATTCACCCCTCCACTTT. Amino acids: CSASGDRGGNSPLHF.

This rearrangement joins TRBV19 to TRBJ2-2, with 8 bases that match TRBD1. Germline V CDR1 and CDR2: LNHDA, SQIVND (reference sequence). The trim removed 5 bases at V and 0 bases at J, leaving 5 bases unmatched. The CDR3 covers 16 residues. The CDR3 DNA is TGTGCCAGTAGTCCGCCGGACAGGGCGAACACCGGGGAGCTGTTTTTT. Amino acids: CASSPPDRANTGELFF.

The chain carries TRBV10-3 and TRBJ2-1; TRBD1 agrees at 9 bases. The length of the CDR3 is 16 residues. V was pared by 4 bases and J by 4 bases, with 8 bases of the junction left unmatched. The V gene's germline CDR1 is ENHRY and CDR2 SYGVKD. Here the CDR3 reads CAISGATGGAYNEQFF. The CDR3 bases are TGTGCCATCAGTGGTGCCACAGGGGGCGCGTACAATGAGCAGTTCTTC.

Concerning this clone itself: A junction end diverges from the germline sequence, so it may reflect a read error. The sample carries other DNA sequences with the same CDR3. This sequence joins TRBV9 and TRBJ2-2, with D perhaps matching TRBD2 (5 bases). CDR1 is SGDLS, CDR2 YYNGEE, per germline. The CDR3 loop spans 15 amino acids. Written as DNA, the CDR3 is TGTGCCAGCAGTGTAGATGGGGAGAGCACCGGGGAGCTGTTTTTT. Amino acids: CASSVDGESTGELFF.

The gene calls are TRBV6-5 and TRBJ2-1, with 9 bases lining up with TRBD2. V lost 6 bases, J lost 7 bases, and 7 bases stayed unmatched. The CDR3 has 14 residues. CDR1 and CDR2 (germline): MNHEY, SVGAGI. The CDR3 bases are TGTGCCAGCAGAGGCGGGGGGGCTTGGAATGAGCAGTTCTTC. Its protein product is CASRGGGAWNEQFF.

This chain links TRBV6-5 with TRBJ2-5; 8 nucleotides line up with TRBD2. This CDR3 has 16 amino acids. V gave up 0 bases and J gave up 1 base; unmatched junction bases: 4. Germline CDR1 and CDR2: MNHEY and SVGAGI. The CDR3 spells CASSYSAGGPQETQYF. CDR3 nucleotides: TGTGCCAGCAGTTACTCTGCGGGGGGTCCCCAAGAGACCCAGTACTTC.

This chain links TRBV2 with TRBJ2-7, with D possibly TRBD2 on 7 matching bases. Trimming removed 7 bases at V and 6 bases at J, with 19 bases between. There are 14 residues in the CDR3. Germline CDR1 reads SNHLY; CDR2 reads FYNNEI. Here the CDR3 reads CASMEVRGGGEQYF. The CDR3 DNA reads TGTGCCAGCATGGAAGTTAGGGGGGGCGGCGAGCAGTACTTC.

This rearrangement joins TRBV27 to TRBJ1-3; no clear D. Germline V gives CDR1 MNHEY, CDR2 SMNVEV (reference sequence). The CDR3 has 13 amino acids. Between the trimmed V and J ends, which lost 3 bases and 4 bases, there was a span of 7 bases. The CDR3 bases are TGTGCCAGCAGTTTCGTCGGGGGAAACACCATATATTTT. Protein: CASSFVGGNTIYF.

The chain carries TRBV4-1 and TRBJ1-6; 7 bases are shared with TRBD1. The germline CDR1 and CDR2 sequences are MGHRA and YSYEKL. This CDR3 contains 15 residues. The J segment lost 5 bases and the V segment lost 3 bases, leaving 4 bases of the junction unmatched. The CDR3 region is CASSQPGQNNSPLHF. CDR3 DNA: TGCGCCAGCAGCCAGCCGGGACAGAATAATTCACCCCTCCACTTT.

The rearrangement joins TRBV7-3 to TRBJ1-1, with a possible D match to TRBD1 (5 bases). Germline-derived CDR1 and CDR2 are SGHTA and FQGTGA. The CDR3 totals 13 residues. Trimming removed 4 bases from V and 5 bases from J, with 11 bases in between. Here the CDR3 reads CASSYSQATEAFF. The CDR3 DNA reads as TGTGCCAGCAGCTACTCACAGGCTACTGAAGCTTTCTTT.

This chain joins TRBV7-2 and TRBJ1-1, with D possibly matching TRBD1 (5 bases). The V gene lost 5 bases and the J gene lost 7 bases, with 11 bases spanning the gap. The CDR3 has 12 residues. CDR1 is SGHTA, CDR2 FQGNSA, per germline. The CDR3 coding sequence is TGTGCCAGCAGCGGACAACGGGTTGAAGCTTTCTTT. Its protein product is CASSGQRVEAFF. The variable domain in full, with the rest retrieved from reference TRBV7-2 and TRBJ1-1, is GAGVSQSPSNKVTEKGKDVELRCDPISGHTALYWYRQSLGQGLEFLIYFQGNSAPDKSGLPSDRFSAERTGGSVSTLTIQRTQQEDSAVYLCASSGQRVEAFFGQGTRLTVV.

CDR3 bases: TGTGCCAGCAGTGAACAGGGATTTCGTCAGCCCCAGCATTTT. Translating gives CASSEQGFRQPQHF. This chain connects TRBV2 to TRBJ1-5, with a tentative D call TRBD1 (5 bases). With 2 bases removed from V and 6 bases from J, the gap between germline ends came to 11 bases. CDR1 and CDR2 from the germline V gene are SNHLY and FYNNEI. The CDR3 length is 14 residues.

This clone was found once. The CDR3 DNA reads TGCGCCAGCAGCCCAGGGGGCGTCGGAGGAAACACCATATATTTT. Translation gives CASSPGGVGGNTIYF. The chain joins TRBV4-3 to TRBJ1-3; 8 bases are shared with TRBD1. Germline values: CDR1 LGHNA, CDR2 YSLEER. The CDR3 is 15 amino acids. With 4 bases clipped from V and 4 bases from J, the junction kept 6 bases outside the gene matches.

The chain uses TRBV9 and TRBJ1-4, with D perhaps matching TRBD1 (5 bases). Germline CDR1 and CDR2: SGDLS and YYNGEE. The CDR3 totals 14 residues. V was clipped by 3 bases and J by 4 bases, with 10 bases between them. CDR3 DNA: TGTGCCAGCAGCGGGGACTGGGGTAATGAAAAACTGTTTTTT. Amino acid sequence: CASSGDWGNEKLFF.

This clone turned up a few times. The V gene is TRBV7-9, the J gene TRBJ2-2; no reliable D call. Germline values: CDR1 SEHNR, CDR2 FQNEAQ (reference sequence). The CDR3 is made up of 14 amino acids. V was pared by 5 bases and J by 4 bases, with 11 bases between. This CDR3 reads CASSPRGSTGELFF. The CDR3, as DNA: TGTGCCAGCAGCCCCCGAGGTAGCACCGGGGAGCTGTTTTTT. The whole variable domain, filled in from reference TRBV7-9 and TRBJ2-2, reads DTGVSQNPRHKITKRGQNVTFRCDPISEHNRLYWYRQTLGQGPEFLTYFQNEAQLEKSRLLSDRFSAERPKGSFSTLEIQRTEQGDSAMYLCASSPRGSTGELFFGEGSRLTVL.

The DNA for the CDR3 is TGCAGCGTAGTACCAGGACAGGGGGGGAGCGAGCAGTACTTC. This translates into CSVVPGQGGSEQYF. This chain links TRBV29-1 with TRBJ2-7; 10 nucleotides line up with TRBD1. V lost 6 bases, J lost 6 bases, and 11 bases stayed unmatched. The CDR3 extends over 14 amino acids. Per the germline V gene, CDR1 is SQVTM and CDR2 is ANQGSEA.

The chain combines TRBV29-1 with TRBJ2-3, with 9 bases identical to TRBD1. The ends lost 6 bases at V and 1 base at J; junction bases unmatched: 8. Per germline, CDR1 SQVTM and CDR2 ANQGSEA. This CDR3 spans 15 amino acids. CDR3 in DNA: TGCAGCGTCGGACAGGGGAGTGGTGGCACAGATACGCAGTATTTT. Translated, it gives CSVGQGSGGTDTQYF.

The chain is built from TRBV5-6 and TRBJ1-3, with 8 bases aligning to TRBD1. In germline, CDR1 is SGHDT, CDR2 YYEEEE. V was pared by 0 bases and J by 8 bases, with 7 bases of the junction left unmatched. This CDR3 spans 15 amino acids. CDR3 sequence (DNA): TGTGCCAGCAGCTTGGATCCAGGGGGCACAGACACCATATATTTT. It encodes CASSLDPGGTDTIYF.

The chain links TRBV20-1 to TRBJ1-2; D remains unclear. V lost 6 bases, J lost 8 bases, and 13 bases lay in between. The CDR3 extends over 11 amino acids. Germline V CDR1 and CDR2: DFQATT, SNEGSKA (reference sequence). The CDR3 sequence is CSAPILAGYTF. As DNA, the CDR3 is TGCAGTGCCCCGATCTTGGCAGGCTACACCTTC.

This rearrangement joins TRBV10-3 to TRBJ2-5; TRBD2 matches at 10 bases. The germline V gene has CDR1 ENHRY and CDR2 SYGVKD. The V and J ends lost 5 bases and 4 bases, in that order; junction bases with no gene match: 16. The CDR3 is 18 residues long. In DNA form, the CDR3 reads TGTGCCATCAGTCAATACCAAGGACTAGCGGAAGTGGGAGAGACCCAGTACTTC. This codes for CAISQYQGLAEVGETQYF.

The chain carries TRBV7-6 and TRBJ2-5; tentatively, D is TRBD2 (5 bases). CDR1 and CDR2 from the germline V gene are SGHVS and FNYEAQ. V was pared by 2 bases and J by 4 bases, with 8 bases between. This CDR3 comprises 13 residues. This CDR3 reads CASSLWERETQYF. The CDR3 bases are TGTGCCAGCAGCTTATGGGAGCGAGAGACCCAGTACTTC.

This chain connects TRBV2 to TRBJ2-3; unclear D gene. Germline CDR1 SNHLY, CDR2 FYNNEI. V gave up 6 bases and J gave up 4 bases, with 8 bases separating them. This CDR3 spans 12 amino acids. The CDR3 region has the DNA TGTGCCAGCAGCTCCTTTCCAGATACGCAGTATTTT. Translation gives CASSSFPDTQYF.